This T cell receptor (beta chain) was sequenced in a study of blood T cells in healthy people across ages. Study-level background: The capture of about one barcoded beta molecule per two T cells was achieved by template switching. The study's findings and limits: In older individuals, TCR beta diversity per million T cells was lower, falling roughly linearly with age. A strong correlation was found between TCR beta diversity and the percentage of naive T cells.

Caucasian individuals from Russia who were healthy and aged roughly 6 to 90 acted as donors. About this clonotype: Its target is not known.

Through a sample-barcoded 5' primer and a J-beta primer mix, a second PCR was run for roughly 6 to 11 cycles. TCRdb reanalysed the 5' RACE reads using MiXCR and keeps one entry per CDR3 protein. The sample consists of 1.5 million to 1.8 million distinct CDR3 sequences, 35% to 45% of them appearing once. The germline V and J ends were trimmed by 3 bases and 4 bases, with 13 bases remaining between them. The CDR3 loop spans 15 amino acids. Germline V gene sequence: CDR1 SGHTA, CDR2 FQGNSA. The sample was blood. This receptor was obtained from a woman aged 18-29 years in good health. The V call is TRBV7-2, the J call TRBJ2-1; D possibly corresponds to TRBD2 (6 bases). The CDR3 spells CASSFGGVRYNEQFF. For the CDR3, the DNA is TGTGCCAGCAGCTTCGGCGGGGTAAGATACAATGAGCAGTTCTTC.